This TCR beta chain stems from a study of blood T cells in healthy people across ages. General study results and limits: Measured against age, TCR beta diversity per million T cells decreased in a roughly linear manner.

Sample-barcoded 5' priming and a J-beta primer mix drove a second PCR of roughly 7 to 11 cycles. Every single cDNA molecule received a tag from a template-switch adaptor with 12 random nucleotides. TCRdb reprocessed the 5' RACE reads via MiXCR and lists one record per CDR3 protein. The sample records hundreds of thousands of distinct CDR3 sequences, around 45% being singletons. The donors, healthy Caucasians from Russia, were aged roughly 6 to 90. The V gene end was trimmed by 9 bases and the J gene end by 5 bases; junction bases not matched to a gene: 10. The length of the CDR3 is 16 residues. Details on this clonotype: Its matching antigen is unknown.

Input material: blood. The gene calls are TRBV12-3 or TRBV12-4 and TRBJ2-4; 13 nucleotides line up with TRBD2. This clonotype was sampled from a man older than 75 in good health. The CDR3 here is CASDSGLAGLENIQYF. CDR3 sequence (DNA): TGTGCCAGTGACTCGGGACTAGCGGGATTGGAAAACATTCAGTACTTC.